This T cell receptor (beta chain) appears in the sequencing data of a study of beta chain features in type 1 diabetes. Turning to the study itself: All of the samples together had some 110 million sorted cells examined.

The entirety of the isolated RNA underwent reverse transcription, so expressed TCRB transcripts were sequenced. Data came from immunoSEQ multiplex PCR; TCRdb stores just in-frame clones and leaves some out. The sample consists of hundreds of thousands of clones, 12% to 15% of them appearing once. Study results and caveats: Across all four CD4+ subsets, people with type 1 diabetes showed modestly shorter TCRB CDR3s.

Every donor had blood drawn once into heparin, roughly 120 mL on average. Purities over 98% were achieved in all sorted populations. The germline V and J ends were trimmed by 0 bases and 1 base, with 4 bases remaining between them. There are 14 residues in the CDR3. CDR1 and CDR2 (germline): SGDLS, YYNGEE. Details on this clone: Antigen unknown. Other DNA sequences in this sample translate to the same CDR3.

The receptor comes from a man between 25 and 39 years old in good health. The sample taken for sequencing was central memory CD4+ T cells from blood. The chain recombines TRBV9 with TRBJ2-2; D gene unclear. Written as DNA, the CDR3 is TGTGCCAGCAGCGTAGGAGGGAACACCGGGGAGCTGTTTTTT. As protein: CASSVGGNTGELFF.